These 27 T cell receptor beta chains were sequenced from one sample in a study of CD8 T cells in ankylosing spondylitis. Study-wide findings and caveats: Ankylosing spondylitis blood seemed to carry a telltale TCR beta motif made of under 10 highly homologous variants.

Using its own MiXCR run on the 5' RACE reads, TCRdb lists one record per CDR3 protein. Among about 800,000 distinct CDR3 sequences, approximately 12% were seen once, and the ten largest hold approximately 0.5%. These TCRs' antigens remain unknown. Sequencing was done on a sample of blood, either unsorted or a sorted T cell fraction (not recorded which). The receptors were sampled from a male donor with ankylosing spondylitis.

The J gene is TRBJ1-5, the V gene TRBV19; no firm D call. Germline-derived CDR1 and CDR2 are LNHDA and SQIVND (reference sequence). CDR3 size: 14 residues. V lost 3 bases and J lost 2, with 8 bases in between. CDR3 protein: CASSMRWGNQPQHF. The CDR3 nucleotides read TGTGCCAGTAGTATGCGGTGGGGCAATCAGCCCCAGCATTTT.

This sequence joins TRBV10-3 and TRBJ1-2; perhaps TRBD1 as D (5 bases). Trimming pared 3 bases from V and 4 bases from J, leaving 12 bases between. The CDR3 is 14 amino acids. CDR1 and CDR2 (germline): ENHRY, SYGVKD. In DNA form, the CDR3 reads TGTGCCATCAGTGATGGTCAGGGCCGCTATGGCTACACCTTC. Its protein is CAISDGQGRYGYTF.

This clonotype came up a few times. The chain is built from TRBV6-1 and TRBJ2-7; 8 bases align to TRBD1. The CDR3 has 15 residues. V shed 4 bases and J 8 bases; nucleotides not matched to a gene: 13. The germline gives CDR1 MNHNS, CDR2 SASEGT. CDR3 in amino acids: CASSVSDRGPQKQYF. The CDR3 DNA reads TGTGCCAGCAGTGTATCCGACAGGGGTCCTCAGAAGCAGTACTTC.

The sample holds a few counts of this clonotype. The rearrangement links TRBV10-3 to TRBJ2-5; D is unresolved. Germline V gene data show CDR1 as ENHRY and CDR2 as SYGVKD. The CDR3 sequence is 11 residues long. Deletions cut 1 base from V and 5 bases from J, with 2 bases between. The CDR3 DNA reads as TGTGCCATCAGTGAGTTTGAGACCCAGTACTTC. This codes for CAISEFETQYF.

This clonotype showed up just a few times. V usage is TRBV4-1 and J usage is TRBJ2-2; D ambiguous. Germline loops: CDR1 MGHRA, CDR2 YSYEKL. The CDR3 runs 17 residues. The V end was cut by 1 base, the J end by 2 bases, with 14 bases between. The chain's CDR3 is CASSQGRVGLNTGELFF. Here the CDR3 DNA reads TGCGCCAGCAGCCAAGGCCGGGTGGGGTTAAACACCGGGGAGCTGTTTTTT.

This clonotype was picked up a small number of times. This sequence joins TRBV20-1 and TRBJ2-4; 7 nucleotides align to TRBD1. The CDR3 spans 15 residues. The V and J ends lost 0 bases and 7 bases, in that order; junction bases with no gene match: 9. CDR1 DFQATT and CDR2 SNEGSKA come from the germline V gene (reference sequence). The CDR3 region has the DNA TGCAGTGCTAGAGATCCGGACAGGTCCATTAACATTCAGTACTTC. It codes for CSARDPDRSINIQYF.

There are many counts of this clonotype. The chain uses TRBV10-2 and TRBJ2-7; tentatively, D is TRBD2 (6 bases). The CDR3 is 15 amino acids. Germline V gives CDR1 WSHSY, CDR2 SAAADI. V was shortened by 5 bases and J by 0 bases, with 14 bases between the two germline ends. The CDR3 DNA sequence: TGCGCCAGCAGTTGGAGGGCAGGTTTCTCCTACGAGCAGTACTTC. The encoded protein is CASSWRAGFSYEQYF.

This clonotype has a handful of counts. The chain uses TRBV4-1 and TRBJ1-4, with unresolved D. The CDR3 contains 15 residues. Per germline, CDR1 MGHRA and CDR2 YSYEKL. V was pared by 1 base and J by 3 bases, with 9 bases between. The CDR3 here is CASSQVWGANEKLFF. The CDR3 DNA reads as TGCGCCAGCAGCCAAGTGTGGGGAGCTAATGAAAAACTGTTTTTT.

The chain combines TRBV2 with TRBJ2-3; no definite D call. The CDR3 runs to 13 residues. Per the germline V gene, CDR1 is SNHLY and CDR2 is FYNNEI. Trimming shortened V by 2 bases and J by 4 bases, and 7 bases separated the two germline ends. CDR3 protein: CASSEMSPDTQYF. DNA of the CDR3: TGTGCCAGCAGTGAAATGAGCCCAGATACGCAGTATTTT.

This clonotype was found a few times. The chain joins TRBV28 to TRBJ2-2; D is unclear. The V end lost 2 bases, the J end lost 4 bases, and 11 bases lay between the germline ends. The V gene's germline CDR1 is MDHEN and CDR2 SYDVKM. The CDR3 is 15 residues long. The CDR3, as DNA: TGTGCCAGCAGTTTAGGGCAGGCGCGCACCGGGGAGCTGTTTTTT. Its translation is CASSLGQARTGELFF.

This clonotype has just a few counts. The rearrangement links TRBV20-1 to TRBJ2-1, with 8 bases matching TRBD2. The CDR3 spans 14 residues. Unmatched junction bases numbered 5, after V lost 0 bases and J lost 7 bases. Per germline, CDR1 DFQATT and CDR2 SNEGSKA (reference sequence). The CDR3 loop reads CSARDGRGGNEQFF. In DNA form, the CDR3 reads TGCAGTGCTAGAGATGGCCGGGGGGGGAATGAGCAGTTCTTC.

This clonotype was recorded a few times. The junction shows a germline mismatch at one end, possibly a read error. The genes are TRBV6-5 and TRBJ2-7; tentative D call: TRBD2 (5 bases). Per germline, CDR1 MNHEY and CDR2 SVGAGI. This CDR3 comprises 15 residues. CDR3 in DNA: TGTGCCAGCATTTACGCCGGGGAAGGGTACTACGAGCAGTACTTC. Translated: CASIYAGEGYYEQYF.

A few counts support this clonotype. The rearrangement joins TRBV12-3 or TRBV12-4 to TRBJ2-5, with a weak D call TRBD1 (5 bases). With 10 bases removed from V and 0 bases from J, the gap between germline ends came to 9 bases. The CDR3 runs 12 residues. This chain's CDR3 is CATQGNQETQYF. The CDR3 DNA is TGTGCCACCCAGGGAAACCAAGAGACCCAGTACTTC.

The chain couples TRBV10-2 to TRBJ2-1; D ambiguous. CDR1 and CDR2 (germline): WSHSY, SAAADI. The V end was cut by 5 bases, the J end by 5 bases, with 10 bases between. The CDR3 spans 13 residues. DNA of the CDR3: TGCGCCAGCAGTATAACCCAAGACAATGAGCAGTTCTTC. Protein: CASSITQDNEQFF.

This clonotype has a count of ten or more. The chain joins TRBV5-1 to TRBJ1-1, with unresolved D. The CDR3 consists of 14 residues. Germline CDR1 is SGHRS and CDR2 is YFSETQ. V gave up 0 bases and J gave up 0 bases, with 6 bases separating them. CDR3 in amino acids: CASSLEALNTEAFF. The CDR3 DNA follows: TGCGCCAGCAGCTTGGAGGCCCTGAACACTGAAGCTTTCTTT.

The chain has TRBV6-5 and TRBJ1-1; D is possibly TRBD1 (5 bases). The CDR3 totals 15 residues. Germline V lookup: CDR1 MNHEY, CDR2 SVGAGI. With 0 bases removed from V and 3 bases from J, the gap between germline ends came to 11 bases. The CDR3 sequence: CASSYSRGGDTEAFF. The CDR3 bases are TGTGCCAGCAGTTACTCGCGGGGGGGGGACACTGAAGCTTTCTTT.

This clonotype was seen a handful of times. The rearrangement uses TRBV20-1 and TRBJ2-1; D is unresolved. V was trimmed by 5 bases and J by 4 bases, leaving 12 bases between them. The CDR3 consists of 13 residues. Germline V gene data show CDR1 as DFQATT and CDR2 as SNEGSKA (reference sequence). The CDR3 DNA is TGCAGTGCTCCCCAGACTGATTACAATGAGCAGTTCTTC. It encodes CSAPQTDYNEQFF.

This clonotype appeared a few times. The chain uses TRBV11-2 and TRBJ1-1; D possibly corresponds to TRBD1 (5 bases). V dropped 6 bases and J dropped 1 base, with 15 bases sitting between them. Germline V gives CDR1 SGHAT, CDR2 FQNNGV. The CDR3 is 15 amino acids. CDR3 residues: CASRRGAGPNTEAFF. In DNA, the CDR3 is TGTGCCAGCAGACGTGGGGCAGGACCGAACACTGAAGCTTTCTTT.

This chain joins TRBV5-6 and TRBJ2-4, with D perhaps matching TRBD1 (6 bases). The CDR3 is 13 residues long. Germline V gene sequence: CDR1 SGHDT, CDR2 YYEEEE. V lost 0 bases and J 11 bases, leaving 12 bases between the germline ends. In DNA form, the CDR3 reads TGTGCCAGCAGCTTGGGGCAGGGGAACTTTCAGTACTTC. Amino acid sequence: CASSLGQGNFQYF.

This clonotype was recorded a few times. This sequence joins TRBV20-1 and TRBJ1-1; TRBD1 might be the D (5 bases). The CDR3 is made up of 12 amino acids. V was clipped by 3 bases and J by 4 bases, with 9 bases between them. Per the germline V gene, CDR1 is DFQATT and CDR2 is SNEGSKA (reference sequence). The CDR3 protein is CSARGQPTEAFF. For the CDR3, the DNA is TGCAGTGCTAGGGGGCAACCCACTGAAGCTTTCTTT.

This clonotype was detected ten times or more. The chain combines TRBV7-2 with TRBJ2-7; tentatively, D is TRBD2 (5 bases). The CDR3 length is 13 residues. V lost 5 bases and J lost 5, with 13 bases in between. Germline CDR1 SGHTA, CDR2 FQGNSA. The CDR3 loop reads CASSGRAGDEQYF. The CDR3 DNA follows: TGTGCCAGCAGCGGACGCGCGGGTGACGAGCAGTACTTC.

At least ten counts were recorded for this clonotype. J is TRBJ1-5 and V is TRBV9; D is undetermined. This CDR3 is 14 amino acids long. CDR1 is SGDLS and CDR2 is YYNGEE in the germline V gene. Trimming removed 0 bases from V and 4 bases from J, with 8 bases in between. The CDR3 DNA is TGTGCCAGCAGCGTAGTTCTGGCAAATCAGCCCCAGCATTTT. This translates into CASSVVLANQPQHF. The complete variable domain, with remaining parts taken from reference TRBV9 and TRBJ1-5, reads DSGVTQTPKHLITATGQRVTLRCSPRSGDLSVYWYQQSLDQGLQFLIQYYNGEERAKGNILERFSAQQFPDLHSELNLSSLELGDSALYFCASSVVLANQPQHFGDGTRLSIL.

This chain links TRBV6-5 with TRBJ2-3, with D perhaps matching TRBD2 (5 bases). The CDR3 loop spans 15 amino acids. Germline CDR1 is MNHEY and CDR2 is SVGAGI. V was shortened by 4 bases and J by 8 bases, with 19 bases between the two germline ends. The CDR3, as DNA: TGTGCCAGCAGTTCCACCCTTCGGAGAGGAGGTACGCAGTATTTT. Amino acid sequence: CASSSTLRRGGTQYF.

This clonotype was picked up a small number of times. The chain is built from TRBV11-1 and TRBJ1-1; D is perhaps TRBD1 (5 bases). Looked up from germline, CDR1 is SGHAT and CDR2 is FQDESV (reference sequence). The CDR3 covers 14 residues. V gave up 4 bases and J gave up 5 bases, with 14 bases separating them. The CDR3, as DNA: TGTGCCAGCAGCTACTACCAGGGAGAGACTGAAGCTTTCTTT. It translates to CASSYYQGETEAFF.

J is TRBJ1-5 and V is TRBV5-1; 8 bases match TRBD1. V shed 4 bases and J 3 bases; nucleotides not matched to a gene: 9. The CDR3 runs 16 residues. Looked up from germline, CDR1 is SGHRS and CDR2 is YFSETQ. The CDR3 DNA reads TGCGCCAGCAGCCCTGGGACAGGACTTCTCAATCAGCCCCAGCATTTT. The encoded protein is CASSPGTGLLNQPQHF.

Only a few counts were recorded for this clonotype. This chain uses TRBV7-2 with TRBJ2-7, with 8 bases matching TRBD2. The CDR3 runs to 17 residues. Germline V gene sequence: CDR1 SGHTA, CDR2 FQGNSA. Trimming removed 3 bases from V and 4 bases from J; junction bases left unmatched: 14. The CDR3 is CASSFRKSGSILYEQYF. The CDR3 nucleotides are TGTGCCAGCAGCTTCCGGAAGAGCGGGAGTATCCTTTACGAGCAGTACTTC.

The gene calls are TRBV6-1 and TRBJ2-7; 8 nucleotides align to TRBD1. Germline V lookup: CDR1 MNHNS, CDR2 SASEGT. J lost 7 bases, V lost 6 bases, and 8 bases had no gene match. This CDR3 is 13 amino acids long. For the CDR3, the DNA is TGTGCCAGCAGGCAGACAGGGGTGAGGGAGCAGTACTTC. The encoded protein is CASRQTGVREQYF.